A selection of T cell receptor beta chains follows, all from one sample in a study of OX40 agonist ivuxolimab in advanced cancers. Some clones are missing from TCRdb's copy, which holds only in-frame ones; the method was immunoSEQ multiplex PCR. The sample carries approximately 84,000 clones, around nine tenths recorded once. Material: CD4+ or CD8+ T cells sorted from blood, obtained in a trial of the OX40 agonist ivuxolimab. The receptors were sampled from an adult with an advanced solid tumor such as melanoma, head and neck, liver or kidney cancer. The CDR3 runs from the conserved cysteine through the conserved F or W. The D gene is left open where the match is weak. Some rows have no size entry. The others give once, few or many, or a class for an expanded clone.

clone_size d_call j_call v_call cdr3_aa cdr3_nt
once - TRBJ2-1 TRBV5-1 CASSFAPSVEQFF TGCGCCAGCAGCTTCGCCCCTAGCGTTGAGCAGTTCTTC
- TRBD2 TRBJ2-1 TRBV27 CASSLFREVDNEQFF TGTGCCAGCAGTTTATTCCGGGAGGTAGACAATGAGCAGTTCTTC
- TRBD1 TRBJ2-5 TRBV19 CASSIVPRGLEETQYF TGTGCCAGTAGTATAGTCCCCAGGGGGCTAGAAGAGACCCAGTACTTC
- TRBD2 TRBJ2-1 TRBV5-1 CASKSGSGSSYNEQFF TGCGCCAGCAAGAGCGGTAGCGGGAGCTCCTACAATGAGCAGTTCTTC
- TRBD2 TRBJ2-3 TRBV7-3 CASSPSGGAAFDTQYF TGTGCCAGCAGCCCATCCGGGGGGGCCGCTTTTGATACGCAGTATTTT
- TRBD2 TRBJ2-7 TRBV10-3 CAISESGGKPYEQYF TGTGCCATCAGTGAGTCGGGAGGGAAACCCTACGAGCAGTACTTC
- - TRBJ1-2 TRBV29-1 CSALTLSGYGYTF TGCAGCGCCCTTACCCTAAGCGGCTATGGCTACACCTTC
- - TRBJ2-1 TRBV5-1 CASSLLSWDEQFF TGCGCCAGCAGCTTGCTCTCGTGGGATGAGCAGTTCTTC
- TRBD1 TRBJ1-2 TRBV6-1 CASSELDREYF TGTGCCAGCAGTGAACTGGACAGGGAATACTTC
- TRBD2 TRBJ2-7 TRBV7-9 CASSPRGGVEQYF TGTGCCAGCAGCCCGCGGGGGGGCGTCGAGCAGTACTTC
- - TRBJ2-5 TRBV28 CASSRQLQETQYF TGTGCCAGCAGCCGACAGCTACAAGAGACCCAGTACTTC
- - TRBJ1-1 TRBV5-1 CASSLGQPLNTEAFF TGCGCCAGCAGCTTGGGACAGCCACTGAACACTGAAGCTTTCTTT
- - TRBJ1-2 TRBV6-1 CASSEQRLRGGYTF TGTGCCAGCAGTGAACAGAGACTACGCGGCGGCTACACCTTC
once - TRBJ2-7 TRBV5-1 CASSLSGSSYEQYF TGCGCCAGCAGCTTGAGTGGCAGCTCCTACGAGCAGTACTTC
few - TRBJ2-2 TRBV21-1 CASSARGLSFGSRGSGELFF TGTGCCAGCAGCGCCCGGGGGCTTAGCTTCGGGAGTCGAGGTTCCGGGGAGCTGTTTTTT
once - TRBJ2-1 TRBV19 CASSATRGGRGHYNEQFF TGTGCCAGTAGTGCCACCAGGGGAGGCAGGGGACACTACAATGAGCAGTTCTTC
- - TRBJ1-1 TRBV30 CAWSVGRTEAFF TGTGCCTGGAGTGTAGGGCGGACTGAAGCTTTCTTT
few - TRBJ1-6 TRBV6-5 CASSYFGGSPLHF TGTGCCAGCAGTTACTTTGGAGGCTCACCCCTCCACTTT
- - TRBJ1-5 TRBV5-4 CASSFFGNQPQHF TGTGCCAGCAGCTTCTTTGGCAATCAGCCCCAGCATTTT
- - TRBJ2-1 TRBV5-1 CASSLVATGRSYNEQFF TGCGCCAGCAGCTTGGTCGCGACGGGCCGCTCCTACAATGAGCAGTTCTTC
- - TRBJ2-7 TRBV9 CASSASPRGWREGRHEQYF TGTGCCAGCAGCGCAAGCCCCAGGGGCTGGAGGGAGGGCCGGCACGAGCAGTACTTC
few - TRBJ1-2 TRBV29-1 CSVDGPRLYGYTF TGCAGCGTCGACGGGCCCCGTCTCTATGGCTACACCTTC
- TRBD1 TRBJ2-7 TRBV5-4 CASSRDRDGEQYF TGTGCCAGCAGCCGGGACAGGGATGGCGAGCAGTACTTC
- - TRBJ2-3 TRBV7-3 CASSLRRSSTDTQYF TGTGCCAGCAGCTTGCGGCGGTCTAGCACAGATACGCAGTATTTT
- - TRBJ1-5 TRBV21-1 CASSSGTGVQPQHF TGTGCCAGCAGTTCCGGGACAGGGGTTCAGCCCCAGCATTTT
- TRBD1 TRBJ1-2 TRBV18 CASSPLRLGQGTGLYGGYTF TGTGCCAGCTCACCGCTACGACTCGGACAGGGAACAGGGCTATATGGGGGCTACACCTTC
few - TRBJ2-2 TRBV27 CASSKDINTGELFF TGTGCCAGCAGTAAAGATATCAACACCGGGGAGCTGTTTTTT
- - TRBJ2-1 TRBV19 CASKVRENNEQFF TGTGCCAGTAAGGTGAGGGAAAACAATGAGCAGTTCTTC
- TRBD2 TRBJ2-1 TRBV5-1 CASSPVAGGSEQFF TGCGCCAGCAGCCCGGTAGCGGGAGGTAGCGAGCAGTTCTTC
- TRBD2 TRBJ2-5 TRBV9 CASSPGLVGTQYF TGTGCCAGCAGCCCAGGACTAGTCGGGACCCAGTACTTC
- - TRBJ1-5 TRBV18 CASSPTQTGGNQPQHF TGTGCCAGCTCCCCTACACAAACTGGGGGCAATCAGCCCCAGCATTTT
- - TRBJ2-4 TRBV27 CASGPGLQAKNIQYF TGTGCCAGCGGACCGGGACTCCAAGCCAAAAACATTCAGTACTTC
- - TRBJ1-6 TRBV10-2 CASRGQAYNSPLHF TGCGCCAGCAGGGGGCAGGCCTATAATTCACCCCTCCACTTT
- - TRBJ1-2 TRBV27 CASSYTSGYGYTF TGTGCCAGCAGTTATACATCAGGCTATGGCTACACCTTC
once - TRBJ2-1 TRBV15 CATSRARGEQFF TGTGCCACCAGCAGAGCCCGCGGTGAGCAGTTCTTC
few TRBD2 TRBJ2-2 TRBV19 CASSRLAGANGELFF TGTGCCAGTAGTCGACTAGCGGGAGCCAACGGGGAGCTGTTTTTT
- - TRBJ2-7 TRBV18 CASSPSDTYEQYF TGTGCCAGCTCACCCTCCGACACGTACGAGCAGTACTTC
- - TRBJ2-1 TRBV9 CASSPRQSSYNEQFF TGTGCCAGCAGCCCACGACAGAGTTCCTACAATGAGCAGTTCTTC
once - TRBJ2-7 TRBV10-2 CASSDSYEQYF TGCGCCAGCAGCGACTCCTACGAGCAGTACTTC
- - TRBJ1-2 TRBV19 CASSRENSNYGYTF TGTGCCAGTAGTAGGGAGAATTCTAACTATGGCTACACCTTC
- - TRBJ2-2 TRBV15 CATSISTGVPGSGGELFF TGTGCCACCAGCATAAGCACAGGAGTGCCAGGTTCTGGCGGGGAGCTGTTTTTT
- - TRBJ2-6 TRBV25-1 CASSPLERRGANVLTF TGTGCCAGCAGTCCCTTAGAGAGGCGTGGGGCCAACGTCCTGACTTTC
few - TRBJ1-6 TRBV7-9 CATMQDLYNSPLHF TGTGCCACAATGCAGGACCTCTATAATTCACCCCTCCACTTT
- TRBD1 TRBJ2-2 TRBV6-6 CASSRGQVNTGELFF TGTGCCAGCAGCCGGGGACAGGTGAACACCGGGGAGCTGTTTTTT
- - TRBJ2-7 TRBV2 CASRPSPAYEQYF TGTGCCAGCAGGCCCAGCCCCGCCTACGAGCAGTACTTC